This paragraph covers one TCR beta chain sequence. What this receptor recognizes is not known. Base qualities were left out, and no much larger clone turns up one base away. Libraries came from 5' RACE. Reads for this sample came from an Illumina HiSeq 2500. The second PCR ran for about 6 to 12 cycles and used a J-beta primer mix along with a sample-barcoded 5' primer. A unique molecular identifier was introduced onto each TCR beta cDNA molecule by a template-switch 5' adaptor carrying 12 random nucleotides. Each sample yielded at least 3 million CDR3-containing paired-end reads. First-strand cDNA was synthesized from all RNA with the Mint cDNA synthesis kit, primed by a TRBC-specific oligonucleotide. Following uracil-DNA glycosylase treatment, all cDNA underwent a first 18-cycle PCR with the universal primers M1SS and BC2_uni_R. Processing in the source paper ran as follows. Each sample was normalized by randomly selecting 1 million high-quality reads, each carrying a distinct molecular identifier. Reads sharing molecular identifiers were discarded rather than binned into consensus sequences. MiTCR, set to a Q25 quality threshold and the strictest error-elimination algorithm, was used for CDR3 identification, clonotype clustering and error correction. A nonparametric unseen species model using Euler transformation provided a lower-bound estimate of total TCR beta diversity. TCRdb reran the public reads through fastp at Q25 and MiXCR, keeping productive beta chains. Rows with one shared CDR3 protein collapse into an entry with the most common genes and DNA. For this entry, the V and J calls and clone size follow TCRdb and not the study's own pipeline. This sample is represented by roughly 730,000 distinct CDR3 sequences; roughly three fifths of them were singletons. Roughly 25% of the sample belongs to the ten largest clones.

The sample belongs to a study of blood T cells in healthy people across ages (dated by TCRdb to 2013 to 2016). With respect to the entire study: Template switching captured roughly one uniquely barcoded TCR beta cDNA molecule per two T cells in model experiments. Two additional independent replicas of 1 million unique cDNA reads from the same blood draw were analyzed for two donors (one aged 18 to 30 and one aged 80 or older). To avoid experimental bias, donors of different ages were distributed randomly across sequencing lanes. Age-related changes in TCR beta repertoire diversity were measured in the study by deep sequencing normalized with unique cDNA molecular identifiers. The donors were split into four age groups: young (average approximately 16 years), middle-aged (roughly 39), aged (more than 55) and long-lived (about 82). Points the paper makes about the study in general: Estimates of total diversity based on one million sequenced T cells were regarded as lower bounds and as underestimates. There was a strong correlation between observed TCR beta diversity and the percentage of naive T cells measured by flow cytometry. Bulk unsorted PBMC profiling prevented conclusive comparison of naive and antigen-experienced compartments. Donor CMV infection status was unknown, potentially confounding age-related changes in expanded clonotypes. The long-lived group showed more naive CD4+ T cells, fewer expanded clones and increased TCR diversity than the aged group, suggesting age selection. Observed TCR beta diversity per million T cells fell roughly linearly with age, and a significant reduction was already apparent by age around 40.

V and J lose 1 base and 0 bases, and a span of 13 bases separates them. According to the germline V gene, CDR1 reads MNHEY and CDR2 reads SVGEGT. Inclusive of the bounding cysteine and phenylalanine, the CDR3 is 18 residues long. CDR3 DNA only is kept here, 54 bases in frame from base 1. Systemically healthy Caucasian individuals from Russia, 39 in total and aged roughly 6 to 100 years, were included as donors. Approximately 9.7 milliliters of peripheral blood were drawn from each donor into EDTA-treated Vacutainer tubes. Ficoll-Paque density-gradient centrifugation was used to isolate PBMCs, with at least 7 million obtained per sample. Total RNA was extracted from PBMCs with Trizol reagent, with at least 5.5 micrograms obtained per sample. The percentages of naive CD45RAhigh/CD27high T cells were determined by flow cytometry on a PBMC aliquot from every donor.

Sequencing used blood. The receptor was isolated from a middle-aged man in good health. The chain couples TRBV6-2 or TRBV6-3 to TRBJ2-6; matching of 6 bases hints at TRBD2 as the D gene. The sequence in DNA is TGTGCCAGCAGTTACTGGGGGGATCGAAGCTCTGGGGCCAACGTCCTGACTTTC. This codes for CASSYWGDRSSGANVLTF.